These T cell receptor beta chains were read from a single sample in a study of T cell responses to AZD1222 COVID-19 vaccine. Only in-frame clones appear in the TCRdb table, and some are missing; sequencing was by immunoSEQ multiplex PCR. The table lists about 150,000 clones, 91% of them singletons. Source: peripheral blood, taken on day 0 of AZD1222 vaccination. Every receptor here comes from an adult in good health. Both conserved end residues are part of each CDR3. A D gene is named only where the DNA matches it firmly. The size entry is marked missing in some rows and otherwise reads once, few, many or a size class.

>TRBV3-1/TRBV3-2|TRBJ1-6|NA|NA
CASSQESGHSPLHF
TGTGCCAGCAGCCAAGAGTCCGGGCATTCACCCCTCCACTTT
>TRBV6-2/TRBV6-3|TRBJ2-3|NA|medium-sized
CASSYSETDTQYF
TGTGCCAGCAGTTACTCTGAAACAGATACGCAGTATTTT
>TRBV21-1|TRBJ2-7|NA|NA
CASSASRTSSYEQYF
TGTGCCAGCAGCGCCTCCCGGACTAGCAGCTACGAGCAGTACTTC
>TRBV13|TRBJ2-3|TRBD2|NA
CASSQTSGRSDTQYF
TGTGCCAGCAGCCAGACTAGCGGGAGGTCAGATACGCAGTATTTT
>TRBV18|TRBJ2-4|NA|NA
CASSPIPGMTKNIQYF
TGTGCCAGCTCACCAATCCCGGGGATGACCAAAAACATTCAGTACTTC
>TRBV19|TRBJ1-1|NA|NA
CASSLYWGENTEAFF
TGTGCCAGTAGCCTGTACTGGGGCGAGAACACTGAAGCTTTCTTT
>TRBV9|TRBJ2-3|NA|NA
CASSGSPVPDTQYF
TGTGCCAGCAGCGGAAGCCCCGTTCCAGATACGCAGTATTTT
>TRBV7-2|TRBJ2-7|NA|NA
CASSKASGTYSYEQYF
TGTGCCAGCAGCAAAGCCTCCGGGACCTACTCCTACGAGCAGTACTTC
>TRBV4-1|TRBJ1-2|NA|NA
CASSQDAGANYGYTF
TGCGCCAGCAGCCAAGATGCCGGAGCTAACTATGGCTACACCTTC
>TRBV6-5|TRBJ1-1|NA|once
CASSYSSGRAEAFF
TGTGCCAGCAGTTACTCGAGTGGGCGGGCTGAAGCTTTCTTT
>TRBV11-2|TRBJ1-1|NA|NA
CASSLANTEAFF
TGTGCCAGCAGCTTGGCGAACACTGAAGCTTTCTTT
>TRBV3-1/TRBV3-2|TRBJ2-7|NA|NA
CASSQGYEQYF
TGTGCCAGCAGCCAAGGATACGAGCAGTACTTC
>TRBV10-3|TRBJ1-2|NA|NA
CAITQEGDGYGYTF
TGTGCCATCACTCAGGAGGGGGATGGCTATGGCTACACCTTC
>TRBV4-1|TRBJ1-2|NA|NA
CASSQEMGEGYGYTF
TGCGCCAGCAGCCAAGAAATGGGGGAGGGCTATGGCTACACCTTC
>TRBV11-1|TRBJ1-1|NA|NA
CASSSRDATEAFF
TGTGCCAGCAGCTCCAGGGACGCCACTGAAGCTTTCTTT
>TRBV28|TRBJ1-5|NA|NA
CASDFWGGFNQPQHF
TGTGCCAGCGACTTTTGGGGGGGGTTTAATCAGCCCCAGCATTTT
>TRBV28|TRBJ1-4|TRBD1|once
CASSLQDRAEKLFF
TGTGCCAGCAGTTTACAGGACAGGGCTGAAAAACTGTTTTTT
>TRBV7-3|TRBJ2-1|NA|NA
CASSLFDGGEQFF
TGTGCCAGCAGCTTATTCGACGGGGGTGAGCAGTTCTTC
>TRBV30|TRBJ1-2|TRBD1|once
CAWSGTTGDSYGYTF
TGTGCCTGGAGTGGAACTACAGGGGACTCCTATGGCTACACCTTC
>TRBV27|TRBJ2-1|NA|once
CASSLFMSGEEQFF
TGTGCCAGCAGTTTATTTATGTCAGGGGAGGAACAGTTCTTC
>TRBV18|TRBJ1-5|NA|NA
CASSPGRAENQPQHF
TGTGCCAGCTCACCCGGAAGGGCGGAGAATCAGCCCCAGCATTTT
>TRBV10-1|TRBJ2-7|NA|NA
CASSESGTIYEQYF
TGCGCCAGCAGTGAGTCCGGGACCATCTACGAGCAGTACTTC
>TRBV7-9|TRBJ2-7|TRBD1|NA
CASSSRPGQGASYEQYF
TGTGCCAGCAGCTCCCGCCCGGGACAGGGGGCGAGTTACGAGCAGTACTTC
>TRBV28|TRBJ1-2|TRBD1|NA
CASSLDGGPTGESYGYTF
TGTGCCAGCAGTTTAGATGGGGGGCCGACAGGGGAGAGCTATGGCTACACCTTC
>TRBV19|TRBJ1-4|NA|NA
CASSISPSGWANEKLFF
TGTGCCAGTAGTATAAGCCCTTCGGGATGGGCTAATGAAAAACTGTTTTTT
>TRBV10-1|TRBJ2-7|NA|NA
CASSDGDYEQYF
TGCGCCAGCAGTGACGGCGACTACGAGCAGTACTTC
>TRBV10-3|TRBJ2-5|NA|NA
CAITALLGSQETQYF
TGTGCCATCACCGCCCTCCTCGGGTCCCAAGAGACCCAGTACTTC
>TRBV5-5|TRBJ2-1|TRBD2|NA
CASSLRGGSYNEQFF
TGTGCCAGCAGCTTGCGCGGGGGCTCCTACAATGAGCAGTTCTTC
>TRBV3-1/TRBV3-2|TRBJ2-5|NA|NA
CASAGQGKTQYF
TGTGCCAGCGCGGGACAAGGGAAGACCCAGTACTTC
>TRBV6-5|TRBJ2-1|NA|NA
CASKHPGVSYNEQFF
TGTGCCAGCAAACATCCTGGGGTTTCCTACAATGAGCAGTTCTTC
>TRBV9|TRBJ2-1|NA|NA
CASSATTGNEQFF
TGTGCCAGCAGCGCCACCACCGGCAATGAGCAGTTCTTC
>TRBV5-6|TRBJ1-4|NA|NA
CASSLTVTTNEKLFF
TGTGCCAGCAGCCTTACAGTTACAACTAATGAAAAACTGTTTTTT
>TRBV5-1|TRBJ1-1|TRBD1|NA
CASSLGRALTGDPPEAFF
TGCGCCAGCAGCTTGGGACGAGCATTAACAGGGGATCCCCCTGAAGCTTTCTTT
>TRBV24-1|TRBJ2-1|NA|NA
CATSDRYQRNEQFF
TGTGCCACCAGTGATCGGTATCAGAGGAATGAGCAGTTCTTC
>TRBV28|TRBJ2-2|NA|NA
CASSGGELFF
TGTGCCAGCAGTGGCGGGGAGCTGTTTTTT
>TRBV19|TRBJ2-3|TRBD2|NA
CASSTNTGGLIGTDTQYF
TGTGCCAGTAGTACGAATACGGGGGGGTTAATAGGGACAGATACGCAGTATTTT
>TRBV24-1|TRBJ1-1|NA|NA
CATRDTEAFF
TGTGCCACCAGGGACACTGAAGCTTTCTTT
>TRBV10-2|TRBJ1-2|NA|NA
CASSEPDSYGYTF
TGCGCCAGCAGTGAGCCGGACAGCTATGGCTACACCTTC
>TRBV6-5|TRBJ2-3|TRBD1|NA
CASTETGVSTDTQYF
TGTGCCAGCACCGAGACAGGGGTGAGCACAGATACGCAGTATTTT
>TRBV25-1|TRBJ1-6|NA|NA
CASTMLQGNSPLHF
TGTGCCAGCACAATGCTACAGGGTAACTCACCCCTCCACTTT
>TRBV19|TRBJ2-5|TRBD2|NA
CASSIGPRLAGVQETQYF
TGTGCCAGTAGTATAGGCCCTCGACTAGCGGGGGTTCAAGAGACCCAGTACTTC
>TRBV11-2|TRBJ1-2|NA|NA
CASSLEGNRGYTF
TGTGCCAGCAGCTTAGAGGGAAACCGGGGCTACACCTTC
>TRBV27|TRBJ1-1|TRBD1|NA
CASRQGAYTEAFF
TGTGCCAGCAGGCAGGGGGCCTACACTGAAGCTTTCTTT
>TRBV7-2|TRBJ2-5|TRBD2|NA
CASSPPGGVRIETQYF
TGTGCCAGCAGCCCTCCGGGGGGGGTTCGGATAGAGACCCAGTACTTC
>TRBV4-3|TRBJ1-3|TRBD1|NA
CASSQGDRGGNTIYF
TGCGCCAGCAGCCAAGGGGACAGGGGTGGAAACACCATATATTTT
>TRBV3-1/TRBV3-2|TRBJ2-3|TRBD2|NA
CASSQSAGGPDTQYF
TGTGCCAGCAGCCAGAGTGCGGGAGGACCTGATACGCAGTATTTT
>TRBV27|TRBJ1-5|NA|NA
CASSATGGYQPQHF
TGTGCCAGCAGTGCAACCGGGGGGTACCAGCCCCAGCATTTT